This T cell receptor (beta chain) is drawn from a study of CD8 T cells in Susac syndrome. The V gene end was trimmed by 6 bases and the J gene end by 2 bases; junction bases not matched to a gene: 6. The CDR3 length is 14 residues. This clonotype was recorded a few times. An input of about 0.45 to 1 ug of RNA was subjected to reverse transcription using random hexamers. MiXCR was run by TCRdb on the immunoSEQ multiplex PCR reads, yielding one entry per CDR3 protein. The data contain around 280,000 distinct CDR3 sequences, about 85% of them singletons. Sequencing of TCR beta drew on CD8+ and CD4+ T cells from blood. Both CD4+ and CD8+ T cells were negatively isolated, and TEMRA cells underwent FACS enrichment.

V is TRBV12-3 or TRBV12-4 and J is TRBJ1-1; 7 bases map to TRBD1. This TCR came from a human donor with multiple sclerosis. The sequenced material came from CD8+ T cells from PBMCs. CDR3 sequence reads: CASSTQGGNTEAFF. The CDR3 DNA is TGTGCCAGCAGCACCCAGGGGGGTAACACTGAAGCTTTCTTT.